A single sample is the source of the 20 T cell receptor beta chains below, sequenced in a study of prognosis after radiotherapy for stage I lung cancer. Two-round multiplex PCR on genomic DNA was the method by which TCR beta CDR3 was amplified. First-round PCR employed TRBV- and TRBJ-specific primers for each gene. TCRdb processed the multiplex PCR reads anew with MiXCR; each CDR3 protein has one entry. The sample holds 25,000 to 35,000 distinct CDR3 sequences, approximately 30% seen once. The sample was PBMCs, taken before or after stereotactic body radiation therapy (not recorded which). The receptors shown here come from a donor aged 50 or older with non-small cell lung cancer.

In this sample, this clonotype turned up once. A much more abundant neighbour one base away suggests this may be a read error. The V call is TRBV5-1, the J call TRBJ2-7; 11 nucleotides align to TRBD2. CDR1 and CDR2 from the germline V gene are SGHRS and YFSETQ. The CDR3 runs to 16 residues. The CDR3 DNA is TGCGCCAGAAGCTTATTAACTAGCGGGAGCTCAAACGAGCAGTACTTC. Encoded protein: CARSLLTSGSSNEQYF.

DNA of the CDR3: TGTGCCAGCAGCCATACTAGTCAATGGGCCGGGGAGCTGTTTTTT. The encoded protein is CASSHTSQWAGELFF. The chain uses TRBV27 and TRBJ2-2; maybe TRBD2 (5 bases). CDR3 length: 15 amino acids. The germline V gene has CDR1 MNHEY and CDR2 SMNVEV (reference sequence). The germline V and J ends were trimmed by 6 bases and 6 bases, with 17 bases remaining between them.

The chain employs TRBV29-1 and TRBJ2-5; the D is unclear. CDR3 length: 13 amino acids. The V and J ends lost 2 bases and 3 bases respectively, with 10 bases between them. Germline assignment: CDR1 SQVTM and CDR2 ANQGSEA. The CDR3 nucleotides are TGCAGCGTTGAATCTCATAGAGAAGAGACCCAGTACTTC. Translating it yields CSVESHREETQYF.

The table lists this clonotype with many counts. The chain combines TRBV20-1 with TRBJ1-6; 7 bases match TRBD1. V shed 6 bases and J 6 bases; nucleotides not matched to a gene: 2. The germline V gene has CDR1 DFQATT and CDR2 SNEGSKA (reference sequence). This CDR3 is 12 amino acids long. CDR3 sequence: CSAGDSNSPLHF. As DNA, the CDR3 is TGCAGTGCGGGGGACAGTAATTCACCCCTCCACTTT.

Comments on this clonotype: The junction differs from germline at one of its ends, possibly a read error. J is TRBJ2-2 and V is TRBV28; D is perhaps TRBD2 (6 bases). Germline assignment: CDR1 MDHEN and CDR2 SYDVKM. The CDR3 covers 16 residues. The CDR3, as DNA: TGTGCCAGCAGTTTGGCGGGGCCGGCGAGCACCGGGGAGTTGTTTTTT. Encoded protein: CASSLAGPASTGELFF. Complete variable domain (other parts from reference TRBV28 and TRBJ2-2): DVKVTQSSRYLVKRTGEKVFLECVQDMDHENMFWYRQDPGLGLRLIYFSYDVKMKEKGDIPEGYSVSREKKERFSLILESASTNQTSMYLCASSLAGPASTGELFFGEGSRLTVL.

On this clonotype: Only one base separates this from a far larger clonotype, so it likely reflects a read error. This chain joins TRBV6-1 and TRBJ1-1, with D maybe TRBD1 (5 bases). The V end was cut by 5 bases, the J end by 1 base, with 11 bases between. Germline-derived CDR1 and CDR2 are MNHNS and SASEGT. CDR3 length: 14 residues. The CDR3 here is CASSYRLENTEAFF. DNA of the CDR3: TGTGCCAGCAGTTACAGGTTAGAGAACACTGAAGCTTTCTTT.

The CDR3 DNA reads TGTGCCATCAGTGACCCGTTATGGACATGGGACCGAAACACTGAAGCTTTCTTT. As protein: CAISDPLWTWDRNTEAFF. The chain has TRBV10-3 and TRBJ1-1, with D possibly TRBD1 on 5 matching bases. Germline-derived CDR1 and CDR2 are ENHRY and SYGVKD. V was shortened by 3 bases and J by 2 bases, with 22 bases between the two germline ends. The CDR3 sequence is 18 residues long.

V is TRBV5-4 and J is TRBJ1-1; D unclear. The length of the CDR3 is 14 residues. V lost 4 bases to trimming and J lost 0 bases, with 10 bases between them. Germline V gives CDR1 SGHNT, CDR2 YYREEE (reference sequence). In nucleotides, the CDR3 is TGTGCCAGCAGCCCCCGGGTCATGAACACTGAAGCTTTCTTT. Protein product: CASSPRVMNTEAFF.

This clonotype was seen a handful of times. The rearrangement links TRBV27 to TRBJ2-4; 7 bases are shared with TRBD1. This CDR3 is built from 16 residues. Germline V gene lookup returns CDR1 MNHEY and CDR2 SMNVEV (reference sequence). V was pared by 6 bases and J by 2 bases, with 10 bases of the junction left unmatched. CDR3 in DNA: TGTGCCAGCAGCCCAATGACAGGGAACCCCAAAAACATTCAGTACTTC. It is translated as CASSPMTGNPKNIQYF.

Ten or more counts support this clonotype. The DNA for the CDR3 is TGTGCCAGCAGTTCACAGGCAGGGACTAGCGGGAGGGGTGAGCAGTTCTTC. It encodes CASSSQAGTSGRGEQFF. The chain is built from TRBV27 and TRBJ2-1; 16 bases align to TRBD2. CDR1 and CDR2 from the germline V gene are MNHEY and SMNVEV (reference sequence). The CDR3 sequence is 17 residues long. Trimming removed 4 bases from V and 9 bases from J; junction bases left unmatched: 9.

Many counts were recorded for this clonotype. CDR3 sequence (DNA): TGTGCCAGCAGTGAGCAGGGAGTGACCCAGTACTTC. It encodes CASSEQGVTQYF. The chain recombines TRBV6-1 with TRBJ2-5; D may match TRBD1 or TRBD2 (5 bases each). CDR3 size: 12 residues. Germline values: CDR1 MNHNS, CDR2 SASEGT. The V end lost 3 bases, the J end lost 7 bases, and 9 bases lay between the germline ends.

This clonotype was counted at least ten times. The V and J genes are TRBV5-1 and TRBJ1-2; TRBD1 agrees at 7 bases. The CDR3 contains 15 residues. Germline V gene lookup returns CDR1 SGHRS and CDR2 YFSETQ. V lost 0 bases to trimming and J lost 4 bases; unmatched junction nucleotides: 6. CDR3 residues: CASSLGQGVPYGYTF. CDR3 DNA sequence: TGCGCCAGCAGCTTGGGACAGGGTGTCCCCTATGGCTACACCTTC.

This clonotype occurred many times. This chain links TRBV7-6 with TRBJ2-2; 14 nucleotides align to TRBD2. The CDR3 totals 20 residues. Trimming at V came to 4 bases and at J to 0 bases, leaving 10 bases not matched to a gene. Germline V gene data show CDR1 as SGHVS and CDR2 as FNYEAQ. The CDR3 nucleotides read TGTGCCAGCAGCTCCCCTAGGACTAGCGGGAGGTCGTCGAACACCGGGGAGCTGTTTTTT. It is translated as CASSSPRTSGRSSNTGELFF.

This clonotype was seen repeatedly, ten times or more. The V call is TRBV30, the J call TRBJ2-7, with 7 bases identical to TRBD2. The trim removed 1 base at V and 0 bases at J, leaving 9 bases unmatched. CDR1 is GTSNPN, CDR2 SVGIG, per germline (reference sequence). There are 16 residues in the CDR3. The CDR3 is CAWSGPPLAASYEQYF. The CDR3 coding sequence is TGTGCCTGGAGTGGGCCCCCCCTAGCGGCCTCCTACGAGCAGTACTTC.

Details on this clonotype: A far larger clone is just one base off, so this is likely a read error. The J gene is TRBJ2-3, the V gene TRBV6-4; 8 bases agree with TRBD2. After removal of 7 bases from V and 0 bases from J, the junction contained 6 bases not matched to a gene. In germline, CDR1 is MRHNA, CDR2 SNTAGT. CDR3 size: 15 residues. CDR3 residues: CASMSGRGSTDTQYF. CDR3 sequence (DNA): TGTGCCAGCATGAGCGGGAGAGGGAGCACAGATACGCAGTATTTT.

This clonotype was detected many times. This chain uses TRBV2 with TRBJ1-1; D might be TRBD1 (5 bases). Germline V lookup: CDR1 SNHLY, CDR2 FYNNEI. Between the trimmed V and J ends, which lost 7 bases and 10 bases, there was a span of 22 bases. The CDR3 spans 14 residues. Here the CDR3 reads CASTPTVPFRAAFF. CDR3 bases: TGTGCCAGCACGCCGACAGTCCCTTTTCGGGCAGCTTTCTTT. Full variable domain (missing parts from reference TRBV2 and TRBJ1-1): EPEVTQTPSHQVTQMGQEVILRCVPISNHLYFYWYRQILGQKVEFLVSFYNNEISEKSEIFDDQFSVERPDGSNFTLKIRSTKLEDSAMYFCASTPTVPFRAAFFGQGTRLTVV.

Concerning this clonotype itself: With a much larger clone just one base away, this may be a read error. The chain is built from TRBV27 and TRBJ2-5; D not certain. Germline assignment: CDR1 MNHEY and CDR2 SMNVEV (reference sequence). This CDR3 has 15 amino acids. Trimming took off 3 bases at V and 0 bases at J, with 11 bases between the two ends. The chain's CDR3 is CASSFSCGYQETQYF. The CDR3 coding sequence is TGTGCCAGCAGTTTTTCCTGTGGGTACCAAGAGACCCAGTACTTC.

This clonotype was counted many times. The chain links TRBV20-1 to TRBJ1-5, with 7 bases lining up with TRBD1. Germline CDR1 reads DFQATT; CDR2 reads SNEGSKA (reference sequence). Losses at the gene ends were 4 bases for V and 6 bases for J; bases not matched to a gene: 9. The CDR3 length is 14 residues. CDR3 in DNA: TGCAGTGCTATAAGAGGAAGACAGGGTCAGCCCCAGCATTTT. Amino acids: CSAIRGRQGQPQHF.

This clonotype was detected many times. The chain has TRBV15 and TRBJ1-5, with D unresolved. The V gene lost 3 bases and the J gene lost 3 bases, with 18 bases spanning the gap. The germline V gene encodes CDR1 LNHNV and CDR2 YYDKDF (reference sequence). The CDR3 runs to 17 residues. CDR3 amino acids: CATSSRANTAFNQPQHF. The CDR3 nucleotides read TGTGCCACCAGCAGTAGAGCGAACACAGCTTTCAATCAGCCCCAGCATTTT.

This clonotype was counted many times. The chain's CDR3 is CASRLGNPYEQYF. As DNA, the CDR3 is TGTGCCAGCAGACTAGGCAACCCCTACGAGCAGTACTTC. The V call is TRBV28, the J call TRBJ2-7; D is perhaps TRBD2 (5 bases). Per germline, CDR1 MDHEN and CDR2 SYDVKM. V lost 6 bases to trimming and J lost 2 bases, with 11 bases between them. The CDR3 totals 13 residues.